What follows describes a single T cell receptor (beta chain). Time point: pre-sensitization, week 0. Indicated treatment: therapeutic diphenylcyclopropenone sensitization with weekly scalp DPC. Via MiXCR, TCRdb re-called the RACE reads, giving one row per CDR3 protein. The sample yields tens of thousands of distinct CDR3 sequences, over 9.5% seen once. V shed 7 bases and J 6 bases; nucleotides not matched to a gene: 11. Germline-derived CDR1 and CDR2 are LNHDA and SQIVND (reference sequence). The CDR3 runs to 15 residues. This specimen belongs to a study of human T cells and chemical hapten exposure. For the study at large: A patient group, mainly female, showed alopecia areata, totalis or universalis.

This rearrangement joins TRBV19 to TRBJ1-5; TRBD1 matches 8 bases. The origin of this receptor is a woman in her 50s with alopecia areata. Some clones in this sample may be carry-over from other donors' samples. The starting material was whole blood, obtained in connection with sensitization to the hapten diphenylcyclopropenone (DPC). The CDR3 DNA follows: TGTGCCAGTACCCCGGACAGGGAAGGATCTCAGCCCCAGCATTTT. It specifies CASTPDREGSQPQHF.